This is a list of T cell receptor beta chains from one sample in a study of cytomegalovirus exposure and HLA in healthy donors. Sequencing used immunoSEQ multiplex PCR; TCRdb keeps in-frame clones, though not all of them. The sample includes 150,000 to 200,000 clones, roughly 91% of them seen just once. Sequenced sample: PBMCs. All receptors derive from a woman aged 18-29 years in good health and CMV-seropositive. Both conserved end residues are part of each CDR3. The order of the fields is clone size, J gene, D gene, V gene, CDR3 length, CDR3 DNA, CDR3 protein. A D gene is named only where the DNA matches it firmly. Not all rows give a size; the values are once, few, many and, for expanded clones, a class.

few,TRBJ2-5,TRBD2,TRBV9,16,TGTGCCAGCAGCGTAGGTCTAGCGGGAGATGGGGAGACCCAGTACTTC,CASSVGLAGDGETQYF
.,TRBJ2-7,.,TRBV25-1,16,TGTGCCAGCAGTGAACCCGGGAGAGGACAATCGTCCGAGCAGTACTTC,CASSEPGRGQSSEQYF
.,TRBJ1-1,TRBD1,TRBV27,13,TGTGCCAGCAGTATATCAGGGGGCACTGAAGCTTTCTTT,CASSISGGTEAFF
.,TRBJ2-7,.,TRBV10-2,12,TGCGCCAGCAGTGACAGGGTTTGGGAGCAGTACTTC,CASSDRVWEQYF
.,TRBJ2-7,TRBD2,TRBV7-6,15,TGTGCCAGCAGCCCAGAGACTAGCGGGCTTCTCGAGCAGTACTTC,CASSPETSGLLEQYF
.,TRBJ2-1,TRBD2,TRBV7-2,15,TGTGCCAGCAGTTCCTCTAGCGGGACCTACAATGAGCAGTTCTTC,CASSSSSGTYNEQFF
.,TRBJ2-7,TRBD2,TRBV5-1,20,TGCGCCAGCAGCTTGGATCTTGTGGGCTTTGCGGGGGAGATCTCCTACGAGCAGTACTTC,CASSLDLVGFAGEISYEQYF
.,TRBJ2-1,.,TRBV7-3,15,TGTGCCAGCAGCCCTACCTCGAGCTCCTACAATGAGCAGTTCTTC,CASSPTSSSYNEQFF
.,TRBJ2-7,.,TRBV27,13,TGTGCCAGCAGTTTGACAGCCTCCTACGAGCAGTACTTC,CASSLTASYEQYF
.,TRBJ1-5,.,TRBV7-2,14,TGTGCCAGCAGCCGGGGGGGGAATTGGCAGCCCCAGCATTTT,CASSRGGNWQPQHF
.,TRBJ2-3,TRBD1,TRBV11-3,14,TGTGCCAGCAGCGGACAGGGGGCCGTAGATACGCAGTATTTT,CASSGQGAVDTQYF
.,TRBJ1-3,TRBD1,TRBV7-6,15,TGTGCCAGCAGCACAGGGACAGGGGGTGGAAACACCATATATTTT,CASSTGTGGGNTIYF
.,TRBJ2-1,TRBD1,TRBV7-3,14,TGTGCCAGCAGCGCAGGGACAGCTCGGGATGAGCAGTTCTTC,CASSAGTARDEQFF
.,TRBJ2-1,TRBD2,TRBV5-1,15,TGCGCCAGCAACCTAGCGGGAGGGGGGATGAATGAGCAGTTCTTC,CASNLAGGGMNEQFF
.,TRBJ2-5,TRBD2,TRBV11-2,18,TGTGCCAGCAGCTTAGAAGATAGGGCTAGCGGGGTTCAAGAGACCCAGTACTTC,CASSLEDRASGVQETQYF
.,TRBJ2-3,TRBD1,TRBV6-1,13,TGTGCCAGTACGGGACAGGGGACAGATACGCAGTATTTT,CASTGQGTDTQYF
.,TRBJ1-2,TRBD1,TRBV15,15,TGTGCCACCAGCAGAGATCGGGGACAGGGCTATGGCTACACCTTC,CATSRDRGQGYGYTF
.,TRBJ2-7,TRBD2,TRBV4-1,15,TGCGCCAGCAGCCAAGTTACGGGAGGGCGTTACGAGCAGTACTTC,CASSQVTGGRYEQYF
.,TRBJ1-4,.,TRBV19,15,TGTGCCAGTAGTATAGCGGGAGAGAGTAATGAAAAACTGTTTTTT,CASSIAGESNEKLFF
.,TRBJ2-5,.,TRBV28,11,TGTGCCAGCACCAAGGAGGAGACCCAGTACTTC,CASTKEETQYF
.,TRBJ2-7,.,TRBV19,15,TGTGCCAGTAGTCGCGGGACAGACAGCTCCTACGAGCAGTACTTC,CASSRGTDSSYEQYF
.,TRBJ2-7,TRBD2,TRBV28,14,TGTGCCAGCAGGGCGGGACTAGCGGTATTCGAGCAGTACTTC,CASRAGLAVFEQYF
.,TRBJ1-3,.,TRBV30,12,TGTGCCTGGAGTGGTTTTGGGGACTCCATATATTTT,CAWSGFGDSIYF
.,TRBJ1-1,.,TRBV20-1,11,TGCAGGATGGAGGGAGGGACTGAAGCTTTCTTT,CRMEGGTEAFF
.,TRBJ1-1,.,TRBV30,14,TGTGCCTGGAGTATATACACAGGGAACACTGAAGCTTTCTTT,CAWSIYTGNTEAFF
.,TRBJ1-5,.,TRBV6-5,16,TGTGCCAGCAGTTACCGATGGGCAGCGGACAATCAGCCCCAGCATTTT,CASSYRWAADNQPQHF
.,TRBJ1-1,.,TRBV5-1,15,TGCGCCAGCAGCAAGGGAGATGCGAGTGGCACTGAAGCTTTCTTT,CASSKGDASGTEAFF
.,TRBJ1-5,.,TRBV6-1,13,TGTGCCAGCTTGGACTGGGGCAATCAGCCCCAGCATTTT,CASLDWGNQPQHF
.,TRBJ2-3,TRBD2,TRBV6-1,15,TGTGCCAGCATCAAGGGACTAGCGGGAGCAGATACGCAGTATTTT,CASIKGLAGADTQYF
.,TRBJ2-2,.,TRBV5-6,15,TGTGCCAGCAGCTTGGGCCTAGACAACACCGGGGAGCTGTTTTTT,CASSLGLDNTGELFF
.,TRBJ1-5,.,TRBV19,15,TGTGCCAGTACCCCCGATCGGGGACTTTATCAGCCCCAGCATTTT,CASTPDRGLYQPQHF
.,TRBJ2-7,.,TRBV4-1,15,TGCGCCAGCAGCCAAGAACGGTGGGGCCGCTACGAGCAGTACTTC,CASSQERWGRYEQYF
.,TRBJ1-5,.,TRBV25-1,17,TGTGCCAGCAGTGAATCGGACGTCAGGGGAGTAAGTCAGCCCCAGCATTTT,CASSESDVRGVSQPQHF
once,TRBJ2-3,.,TRBV28,15,TGTGCCAGCAGTACGTCCAAACTTAATCCTGATACGCAGTATTTT,CASSTSKLNPDTQYF
.,TRBJ2-7,TRBD2,TRBV18,16,TGTGCCAGCTCACCACGGCTAGCGGGAAGTTCCTACGAGCAGTACTTC,CASSPRLAGSSYEQYF
.,TRBJ1-2,.,TRBV7-2,17,TGTGCCAGCAGCTTAAGTCTCCCGGGTCTAGCTAACTATGGCTACACCTTC,CASSLSLPGLANYGYTF
.,TRBJ2-1,.,TRBV15,16,TGTGCCACCAGCAGAGGAGGGGGGGCGGGGAGCAATGAGCAGTTCTTC,CATSRGGGAGSNEQFF
.,TRBJ2-2,.,TRBV14,13,TGTGCCAGCAGCCAAGAGTCAACCGGGGAGCTGTTTTTT,CASSQESTGELFF
.,TRBJ2-7,.,TRBV5-1,14,TGCGCCAGCAGCTTGGAGGGCACAGCGGGTGAGCAGTACTTC,CASSLEGTAGEQYF
once,TRBJ2-7,TRBD2,TRBV7-2,15,TGTGCCAGCAGGCAGGGACTAGCGGCGGCCTACGAGCAGTACTTC,CASRQGLAAAYEQYF
.,TRBJ2-1,TRBD2,TRBV5-1,17,TGCGCCAGCAGCTTCGCGACTAGCGGGAGTCTGTACAATGAGCAGTTCTTC,CASSFATSGSLYNEQFF
.,TRBJ1-5,.,TRBV18,13,TGTGCCAGCTCACCGACGCTAGATCAGCCCCAGCATTTT,CASSPTLDQPQHF
once,TRBJ2-1,.,TRBV4-3,16,TGCGCCAGCAGCCCTGGCTACGGCGGGGATTACAATGAGCAGTTCTTC,CASSPGYGGDYNEQFF
.,TRBJ1-1,TRBD1,TRBV5-1,13,TGCGCCAGCAGCTTGGGCCAGGGGGCTGAAGCTTTCTTT,CASSLGQGAEAFF
.,TRBJ2-7,TRBD2,TRBV5-1,16,TGCGCCAGCCAAGGACTAGCGGGAGGGCCGGGGTACGAGCAGTACTTC,CASQGLAGGPGYEQYF
.,TRBJ2-7,.,TRBV7-6,16,TGTGCCAGCAGCTTAGTGATCGGAGGCCTCCCCTACGAGCAGTACTTC,CASSLVIGGLPYEQYF
few,TRBJ1-2,.,TRBV6-5,14,TGTGCCAGCAGTTACGGCAGGTGGAACTATGGCTACACCTTC,CASSYGRWNYGYTF
.,TRBJ2-2,.,TRBV5-6,14,TGTGCCAGCAGCTTGGGGGCGATCACCGGGGAGCTGTTTTTT,CASSLGAITGELFF
.,TRBJ1-5,.,TRBV29-1,12,TGCAGCGTTGTAACAGAGGGACAGCCCCAGCATTTT,CSVVTEGQPQHF
.,TRBJ1-2,.,TRBV6-5,13,TGTGCCAGCAGTTATGGGGGGAACTATGGCTACACCTTC,CASSYGGNYGYTF
.,TRBJ2-7,.,TRBV11-3,15,TGTGCCAGCAGCTTCGGCGGGACAGTAAATACCGAGCAGTACTTC,CASSFGGTVNTEQYF
.,TRBJ2-7,.,TRBV28,16,TGTGCCAGCAGTCCCCGGGCGGGGTCGAGCTCCTACGAGCAGTACTTC,CASSPRAGSSSYEQYF
.,TRBJ2-5,.,TRBV7-3,13,TGTGCCAGCAGCTTATTGGCACAAGAGACCCAGTACTTC,CASSLLAQETQYF
few,TRBJ1-2,.,TRBV9,13,TGTGCCAGCAGCGAAAGGGGTAACTATGGCTACACCTTC,CASSERGNYGYTF